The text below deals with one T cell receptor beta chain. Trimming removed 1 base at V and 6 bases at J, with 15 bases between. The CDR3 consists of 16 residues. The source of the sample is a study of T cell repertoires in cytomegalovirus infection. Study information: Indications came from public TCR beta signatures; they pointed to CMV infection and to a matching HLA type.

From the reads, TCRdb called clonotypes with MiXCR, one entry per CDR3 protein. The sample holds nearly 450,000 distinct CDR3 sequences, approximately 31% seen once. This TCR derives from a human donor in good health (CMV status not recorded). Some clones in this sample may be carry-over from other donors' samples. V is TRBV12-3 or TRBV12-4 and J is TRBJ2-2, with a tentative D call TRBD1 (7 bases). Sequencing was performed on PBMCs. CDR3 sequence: CASSLGQGGTSGELFF. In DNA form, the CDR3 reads TGTGCCAGCAGTTTAGGGCAGGGGGGAACCTCCGGGGAGCTGTTTTTT.